These 31 T cell receptor beta chains came from one sample sequenced in a study of T cell responses to AZD1222 COVID-19 vaccine (TCRdb year 2021). Libraries came from the immunoSEQ multiplex PCR assay. TCRdb re-hosts the immuneACCESS table, in-frame sequences only. Its copies lack some clones; in the studies checked, an unresolved V gene accounts for under half of them, and the cause for the rest is not known. In this sample the table shows about 130,000 clones, more than 80% of which occur a single time. Approximately 4.4% of the sample is taken by the ten largest. According to the study, the label for this sample's time point signals: about 28 days (+/-7) after the second vaccine dose. The sequencing used peripheral blood, collected 28 days after the second AZD1222 dose. The receptors here all came from an adult who received the AZD1222 COVID-19 vaccine.

V and J are TRBV5-6 and TRBJ1-4; D unresolved. CDR1 and CDR2 from the germline V gene are SGHDT and YYEEEE. Trimming took 3 bases from V and 0 from J, leaving 6 bases between them. CDR3 length equals 14 residues. This CDR3 reads CASSWTSTNEKLFF. Written as DNA, the CDR3 is TGTGCCAGCAGCTGGACTTCAACTAATGAAAAACTGTTTTTT. The variable domain in full, with the rest retrieved from reference TRBV5-6 and TRBJ1-4, is DAGVTQSPTHLIKTRGQQVTLRCSPKSGHDTVSWYQQALGQGPQFIFQYYEEEERQRGNFPDRFSGHQFPNYSSELNVNALLLGDSALYLCASSWTSTNEKLFFGSGTQLSVL.

The chain carries TRBV10-1 and TRBJ2-5; D perhaps matches TRBD1 (6 bases). Germline V gene data show CDR1 as WNHNN and CDR2 as SYGVQD (reference sequence). The CDR3 covers 13 residues. V gave up 3 bases and J gave up 5 bases, with 10 bases separating them. The CDR3 sequence: CASSDSGVETQYF. The CDR3 DNA follows: TGCGCCAGCAGTGATTCAGGGGTGGAGACCCAGTACTTC.

The chain links TRBV2 to TRBJ2-1, with D possibly matching TRBD1 (6 bases). Deletions cut 6 bases from V and 8 bases from J, with 20 bases between. The CDR3 spans 15 residues. CDR1 and CDR2 (germline): SNHLY, FYNNEI. The CDR3 region has the DNA TGTGCCAGCAGCGTTCTTCCGGGACAAGGGGATGAGCAGTTCTTC. Its protein is CASSVLPGQGDEQFF. Complete variable domain (other parts from reference TRBV2 and TRBJ2-1): EPEVTQTPSHQVTQMGQEVILRCVPISNHLYFYWYRQILGQKVEFLVSFYNNEISEKSEIFDDQFSVERPDGSNFTLKIRSTKLEDSAMYFCASSVLPGQGDEQFFGPGTRLTVL.

The chain employs TRBV3-1 (or the pseudogene TRBV3-2) and TRBJ1-5; 7 bases are a match to TRBD1. Trimming at V came to 4 bases and at J to 2 bases, leaving 2 bases not matched to a gene. CDR3 size: 14 residues. Germline V gives CDR1 LGHDT, CDR2 YNNKEL (reference sequence). The CDR3 spells CASSPTGGNQPQHF. DNA for the CDR3: TGTGCCAGCAGCCCTACAGGGGGCAATCAGCCCCAGCATTTT.

This clone has a single count. The chain joins TRBV5-1 to TRBJ2-1; unclear D gene. Germline CDR1 SGHRS, CDR2 YFSETQ. The germline V and J ends were trimmed by 1 base and 7 bases, with 12 bases remaining between them. The CDR3 runs 14 residues. In nucleotides, the CDR3 is TGCGCCAGCAGCTTGACTCCGATAGGAAATGAGCAGTTCTTC. Its protein product is CASSLTPIGNEQFF.

The J gene is TRBJ1-1, the V gene TRBV11-3; D is undetermined. Trimming pared 1 base from V and 1 base from J, leaving 7 bases between. This CDR3 is built from 14 residues. Germline loops: CDR1 SGHNT, CDR2 YENEEA. CDR3 coding DNA: TGTGCCAGCAGCTTAGGAGCAGGGAACACTGAAGCTTTCTTT. Translated, it gives CASSLGAGNTEAFF.

This clone was picked up a small number of times. The rearrangement links TRBV7-6 to TRBJ1-1; D is uncertain. V gave up 4 bases and J gave up 2 bases, with 14 bases separating them. Germline V gene data show CDR1 as SGHVS and CDR2 as FNYEAQ. This CDR3 is built from 15 residues. CDR3 loop: CASSSYGLTNTEAFF. CDR3 DNA sequence: TGTGCCAGCAGCTCTTATGGGTTAACCAACACTGAAGCTTTCTTT.

The DNA for the CDR3 is TGTGCCAGCAGCTTTGCGGGAACGGAGACCCAGTACTTC. Amino acids: CASSFAGTETQYF. The chain joins TRBV5-8 to TRBJ2-5; possibly TRBD2 for D (6 bases). This CDR3 is built from 13 residues. The ends were cut back, 2 bases at V and 5 bases at J, with 10 bases in the middle. Germline V CDR1 and CDR2: SGHTS, YDEGEE.

The V gene is TRBV6-5, the J gene TRBJ2-7, with D hard to call. Germline V gene data show CDR1 as MNHEY and CDR2 as SVGAGI. The germline V and J ends were trimmed by 6 bases and 0 bases, with 15 bases remaining between them. The CDR3 sequence is 15 residues long. The CDR3, as DNA: TGTGCCAGCAGCCCGGTCCATCCAACCTCCTACGAGCAGTACTTC. As protein: CASSPVHPTSYEQYF.

This clone was seen more than once but under ten times. V is TRBV19 and J is TRBJ1-4; D ambiguous. CDR3 length: 17 amino acids. The V gene lost 1 base and the J gene lost 0 bases, with 12 bases spanning the gap. Germline V lookup: CDR1 LNHDA, CDR2 SQIVND (reference sequence). The CDR3 reads CASSIGRSPATNEKLFF. In DNA form, the CDR3 reads TGTGCCAGTAGTATAGGACGCAGCCCTGCAACTAATGAAAAACTGTTTTTT.

The chain joins TRBV11-3 to TRBJ2-7; perhaps D is TRBD1 or TRBD2 (5 bases each). Trimming cost V 0 bases and J 6 bases, with 21 bases left between them. The CDR3 is 17 amino acids. Germline V gene data show CDR1 as SGHNT and CDR2 as YENEEA. The CDR3: CASSLDGGTSVSGEQYF. The CDR3 DNA reads TGTGCCAGCAGCTTAGATGGGGGAACCTCCGTATCAGGCGAGCAGTACTTC.

This clone was detected only a few times. The chain has TRBV2 and TRBJ2-7, with no clear D. CDR1 is SNHLY and CDR2 is FYNNEI in the germline V gene. The V end lost 3 bases, the J end lost 3 bases, and 6 bases lay between the germline ends. This CDR3 is built from 12 residues. Here the CDR3 DNA reads TGTGCCAGCAGTGATGGCAGCTACGAGCAGTACTTC. It specifies CASSDGSYEQYF. Supplemented by reference TRBV2 and TRBJ2-7, the full variable domain reads EPEVTQTPSHQVTQMGQEVILRCVPISNHLYFYWYRQILGQKVEFLVSFYNNEISEKSEIFDDQFSVERPDGSNFTLKIRSTKLEDSAMYFCASSDGSYEQYFGPGTRLTVT.

The V and J genes are TRBV15 and TRBJ2-7; D assignment may be TRBD1 or TRBD2 (5 bases each). V lost 3 bases and J lost 3, with 15 bases in between. This CDR3 region has 15 residues. From germline, CDR1 is LNHNV and CDR2 YYDKDF (reference sequence). The CDR3 nucleotides are TGTGCCACCAGCAGCATAGGGACGGAGGACTACGAGCAGTACTTC. As protein: CATSSIGTEDYEQYF.

The rearrangement uses TRBV9 and TRBJ1-2; 9 bases are shared with TRBD1. The length of the CDR3 is 14 residues. The ends lost 4 bases at V and 5 bases at J; junction bases unmatched: 6. The germline gives CDR1 SGDLS, CDR2 YYNGEE. CDR3 protein: CASSPRDRAYGYTF. The CDR3 DNA reads as TGTGCCAGCAGCCCCCGGGACAGGGCTTATGGCTACACCTTC.

The chain has TRBV18 and TRBJ1-5; perhaps TRBD1 as D (5 bases). There are 18 residues in the CDR3. Germline-derived CDR1 and CDR2 are KGHSH and LQKENI. V was clipped by 2 bases and J by 2 bases, with 19 bases between them. The CDR3, as DNA: TGTGCCAGCTCACCAATTGGGGACCCAAGAACGGGCAATCAGCCCCAGCATTTT. Translation gives CASSPIGDPRTGNQPQHF.

This chain links TRBV29-1 with TRBJ1-4; the match to TRBD1 covers 10 bases. CDR1 SQVTM and CDR2 ANQGSEA come from the germline V gene. Trimming took 8 bases from V and 6 from J; bases not matched to a gene: 6. The CDR3 is made up of 13 amino acids. Here the CDR3 DNA reads TGCAGCTCTACCGGGACAGGGGATGAAAAACTGTTTTTT. It translates to CSSTGTGDEKLFF. The full variable domain, in which reference TRBV29-1 and TRBJ1-4 provide the parts outside the CDR3, is SAVISQKPSRDICQRGTSLTIQCQVDSQVTMMFWYRQQPGQSLTLIATANQGSEATYESGFVIDKFPISRPNLTFSTLTVSNMSPEDSSIYLCSSTGTGDEKLFFGSGTQLSVL.

In this sample, this clone turned up once. The chain employs TRBV3-1 (or the pseudogene TRBV3-2) and TRBJ1-1, with 7 nucleotides matching TRBD1. The V and J ends lost 0 bases and 2 bases, in that order; junction bases with no gene match: 12. The CDR3 loop spans 18 amino acids. Germline V gene data show CDR1 as LGHDT and CDR2 as YNNKEL (reference sequence). The DNA of the CDR3 is TGTGCCAGCAGCCAAGATCTGCCCGGGACAGTAGGAAACACTGAAGCTTTCTTT. This gives the protein CASSQDLPGTVGNTEAFF.

The chain couples TRBV28 to TRBJ2-7; D gene uncertain. This CDR3 region has 13 residues. The V end lost 9 bases, the J end lost 7 bases, and 19 bases lay between the germline ends. Germline loops: CDR1 MDHEN, CDR2 SYDVKM. CDR3 DNA sequence: TGTGCCAGTGGTGAGCCGGGCGCCGGAGAGCAGTACTTC. Residues: CASGEPGAGEQYF.

V gene TRBV12-3 or TRBV12-4 combines with J gene TRBJ2-5; 10 nucleotides match TRBD2. The length of the CDR3 is 13 residues. The V segment lost 6 bases and the J segment 5 bases; nucleotides outside the gene matches: 3. CDR3 sequence: CASSQTSGETQYF. CDR3 DNA: TGTGCCAGCAGCCAGACTAGCGGGGAGACCCAGTACTTC.

The gene calls are TRBV7-3 and TRBJ1-2; 7 bases are a match to TRBD1. CDR1 SGHTA and CDR2 FQGTGA come from the germline V gene. This CDR3 has 13 amino acids. V lost 3 bases to trimming and J lost 6 bases; unmatched junction nucleotides: 4. In DNA, the CDR3 is TGTGCCAGCAGCTTTGGGCAGGGGGATGGCTACACCTTC. It specifies CASSFGQGDGYTF.

J is TRBJ2-7 and V is TRBV6-5; 7 bases line up with TRBD1. The CDR3 spans 13 residues. The germline CDR1 and CDR2 sequences are MNHEY and SVGAGI. Losses at the gene ends were 7 bases for V and 0 bases for J; bases not matched to a gene: 3. CDR3 in amino acids: CASMRGHSYEQYF. The CDR3 nucleotides are TGTGCCAGCATGAGGGGGCACTCCTACGAGCAGTACTTC.

V and J are TRBV19 and TRBJ1-6; D perhaps matches TRBD1 (6 bases). The ends were cut back, 7 bases at V and 8 bases at J, with 12 bases in the middle. CDR3 length: 13 residues. Germline-derived CDR1 and CDR2 are LNHDA and SQIVND (reference sequence). In DNA form, the CDR3 reads TGTGCCAGTAAAAGACAGGCCGATTCACCCCTCCACTTT. Residues: CASKRQADSPLHF.

The rearrangement links TRBV18 to TRBJ1-4, with 9 nucleotides matching TRBD1. CDR1 is KGHSH, CDR2 LQKENI, per germline. This CDR3 comprises 18 residues. The junction had 10 bases not matched to a gene; V was cut back by 4 bases and J by 1 base. The CDR3 here is CASSQDRGSRKTNEKLFF. DNA for the CDR3: TGTGCCAGCTCACAAGACAGGGGGAGTCGGAAAACTAATGAAAAACTGTTTTTT.

The chain's CDR3 is CATSDLGGGGIYEQYF. The DNA for the CDR3 is TGTGCCACCAGTGATTTAGGCGGCGGGGGGATTTACGAGCAGTACTTC. The chain couples TRBV24-1 to TRBJ2-7; 8 nucleotides agree with TRBD2. This CDR3 spans 16 amino acids. The trim removed 1 base at V and 4 bases at J, leaving 8 bases unmatched. The V gene's germline CDR1 is KGHDR and CDR2 SFDVKD.

This chain joins TRBV3-1 (or the pseudogene TRBV3-2) and TRBJ2-2; possibly TRBD2 for D (7 bases). The CDR3 is made up of 17 amino acids. The V end was cut by 0 bases, the J end by 4 bases, with 15 bases between. Germline CDR1 is LGHDT and CDR2 is YNNKEL (reference sequence). Here the CDR3 reads CASSQDNRGAPTGELFF. The CDR3, as DNA: TGTGCCAGCAGCCAAGATAATCGGGGGGCCCCCACCGGGGAGCTGTTTTTT.

V and J are TRBV3-1 (or the pseudogene TRBV3-2) and TRBJ2-7, with D perhaps assigned TRBD1 or TRBD2 (5 bases each). This CDR3 contains 14 residues. V lost 6 bases to trimming and J lost 7 bases, with 19 bases between them. Germline V gene lookup returns CDR1 LGHDT and CDR2 YNNKEL (reference sequence). CDR3 sequence reads: CASRRQPSSGEQYF. As DNA, the CDR3 is TGTGCCAGCAGGCGACAGCCCTCCTCGGGGGAGCAGTACTTC.

The chain links TRBV10-2 to TRBJ2-2; 8 positions match TRBD2. The CDR3 runs to 16 residues. Per the germline V gene, CDR1 is WSHSY and CDR2 is SAAADI. J gave up 5 bases and V 10 bases, and 15 bases lay outside the gene matches. The CDR3 bases are TGCGCCACCCACGGAGGAGATAGCGGGATTACCGGGGAGCTGTTTTTT. Protein product: CATHGGDSGITGELFF.

The chain has TRBV28 and TRBJ1-1; 7 nucleotides agree with TRBD1. Germline CDR1 and CDR2: MDHEN and SYDVKM. The CDR3 runs to 14 residues. Trimming at V came to 5 bases and at J to 3 bases, leaving 6 bases not matched to a gene. Written as DNA, the CDR3 is TGTGCCAGCAGTCCCGGGACAGACTACACTGAAGCTTTCTTT. As protein: CASSPGTDYTEAFF. Based on the CDR3 plus reference TRBV28 and TRBJ1-1, the full variable domain is DVKVTQSSRYLVKRTGEKVFLECVQDMDHENMFWYRQDPGLGLRLIYFSYDVKMKEKGDIPEGYSVSREKKERFSLILESASTNQTSMYLCASSPGTDYTEAFFGQGTRLTVV.

In its sample, this clone was seen once. The chain is built from TRBV27 and TRBJ1-1; D ambiguous. Germline V gene lookup returns CDR1 MNHEY and CDR2 SMNVEV (reference sequence). Trimming took off 0 bases at V and 6 bases at J, with 8 bases between the two ends. The CDR3 has 13 residues. The CDR3 nucleotides are TGTGCCAGCAGTTTATCTAGAGTCTCTGAAGCTTTCTTT. Amino acid sequence: CASSLSRVSEAFF.

The chain carries TRBV30 and TRBJ2-1; no firm D call. This CDR3 is built from 14 residues. V was cut by 0 bases and J by 4 bases, with 10 bases left in between. Germline V CDR1 and CDR2: GTSNPN, SVGIG (reference sequence). The CDR3 is CAWSVWAGYNEQFF. The DNA for the CDR3 is TGTGCCTGGAGTGTCTGGGCCGGGTACAATGAGCAGTTCTTC.

The chain has TRBV2 and TRBJ2-3; weak D call: TRBD2 (5 bases). The V and J ends lost 6 bases and 0 bases respectively, with 13 bases between them. Looked up from germline, CDR1 is SNHLY and CDR2 is FYNNEI. The CDR3 is 15 amino acids. The CDR3 bases are TGTGCCAGCAGGGACTTTATTCTTAGCACAGATACGCAGTATTTT. Translating gives CASRDFILSTDTQYF. Drawing the rest from reference TRBV2 and TRBJ2-3, the complete variable domain is EPEVTQTPSHQVTQMGQEVILRCVPISNHLYFYWYRQILGQKVEFLVSFYNNEISEKSEIFDDQFSVERPDGSNFTLKIRSTKLEDSAMYFCASRDFILSTDTQYFGPGTRLTVL.